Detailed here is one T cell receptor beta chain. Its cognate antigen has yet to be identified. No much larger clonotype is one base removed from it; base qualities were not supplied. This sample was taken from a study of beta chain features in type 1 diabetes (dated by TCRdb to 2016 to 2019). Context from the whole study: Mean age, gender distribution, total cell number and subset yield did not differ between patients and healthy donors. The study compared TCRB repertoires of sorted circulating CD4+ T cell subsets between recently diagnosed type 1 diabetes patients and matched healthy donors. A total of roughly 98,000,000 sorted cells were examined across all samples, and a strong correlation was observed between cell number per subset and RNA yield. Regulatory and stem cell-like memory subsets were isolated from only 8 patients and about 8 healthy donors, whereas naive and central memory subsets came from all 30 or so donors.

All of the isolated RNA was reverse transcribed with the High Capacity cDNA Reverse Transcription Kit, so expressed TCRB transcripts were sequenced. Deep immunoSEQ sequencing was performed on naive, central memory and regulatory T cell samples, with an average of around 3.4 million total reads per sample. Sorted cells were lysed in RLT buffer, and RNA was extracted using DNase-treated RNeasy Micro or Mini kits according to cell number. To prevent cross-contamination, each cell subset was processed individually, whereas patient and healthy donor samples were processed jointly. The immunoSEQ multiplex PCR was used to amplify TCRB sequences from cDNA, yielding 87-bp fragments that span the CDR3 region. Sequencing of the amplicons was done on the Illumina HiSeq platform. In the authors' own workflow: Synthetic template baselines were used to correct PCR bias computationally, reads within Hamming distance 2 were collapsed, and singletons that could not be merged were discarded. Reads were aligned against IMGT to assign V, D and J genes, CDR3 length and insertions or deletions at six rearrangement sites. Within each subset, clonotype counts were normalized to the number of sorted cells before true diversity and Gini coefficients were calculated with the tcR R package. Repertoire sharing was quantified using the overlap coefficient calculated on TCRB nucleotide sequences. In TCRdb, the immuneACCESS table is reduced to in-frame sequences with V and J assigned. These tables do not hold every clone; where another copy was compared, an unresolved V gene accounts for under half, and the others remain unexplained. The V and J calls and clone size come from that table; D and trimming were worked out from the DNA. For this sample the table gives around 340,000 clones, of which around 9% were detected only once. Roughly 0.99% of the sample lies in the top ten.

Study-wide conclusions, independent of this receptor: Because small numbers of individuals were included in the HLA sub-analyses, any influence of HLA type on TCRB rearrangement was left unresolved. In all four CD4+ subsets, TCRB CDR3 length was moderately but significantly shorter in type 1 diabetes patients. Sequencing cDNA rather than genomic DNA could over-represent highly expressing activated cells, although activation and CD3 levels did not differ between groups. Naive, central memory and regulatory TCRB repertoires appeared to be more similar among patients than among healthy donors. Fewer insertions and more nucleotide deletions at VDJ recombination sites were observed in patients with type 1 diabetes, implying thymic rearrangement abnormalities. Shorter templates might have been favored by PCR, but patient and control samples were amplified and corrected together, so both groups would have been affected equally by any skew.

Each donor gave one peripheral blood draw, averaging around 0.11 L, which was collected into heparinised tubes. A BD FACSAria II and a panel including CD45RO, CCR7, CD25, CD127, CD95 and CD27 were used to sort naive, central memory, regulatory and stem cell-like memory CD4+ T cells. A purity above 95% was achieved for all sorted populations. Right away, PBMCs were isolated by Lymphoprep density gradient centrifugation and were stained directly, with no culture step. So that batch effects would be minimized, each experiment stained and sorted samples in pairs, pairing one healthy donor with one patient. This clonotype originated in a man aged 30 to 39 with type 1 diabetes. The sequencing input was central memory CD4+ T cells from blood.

The CDR3 is CASSSAYEQYF. At the DNA level, the sequence is TGTGCCAGCAGTTCGGCCTACGAGCAGTACTTC. This chain joins TRBV28 to TRBJ2-7; too little of a D gene remains to name it. V loses 4 bases, J loses 2 bases, and the germline ends lie 3 bases apart. From its cysteine to its phenylalanine, the CDR3 spans 11 amino acids. Of the read, only the CDR3 DNA is kept; its 33 bases are in frame from base 1. According to the germline V gene, CDR1 reads MDHEN and CDR2 reads SYDVKM.